This TCR beta chain was obtained from a study of OX40 agonist ivuxolimab in advanced cancers. Study background: Hepatocellular carcinoma, melanoma, renal cell or head and neck cancer was diagnosed in the dose-escalation patients. Partial responses occurred in Three dose-escalation patients, one with hepatocellular carcinoma and two with cutaneous melanoma.

Trimming took off 3 bases at V and 5 bases at J, with 10 bases between the two ends. This CDR3 region has 13 residues. Germline CDR1 and CDR2: KGHSH and LQKENI. Using immunoSEQ multiplex PCR, the repertoire was profiled, and TCRdb retains in-frame clones only, with some absent. The sample includes 60,000 to 65,000 clones, around 90% of them seen just once. Study-level points and caveats: Normalized expansion of T-cell clones was also low for some nonresponders. Expanded clones tended on average to be more numerous among CD8+ T cells than CD4+.

With regard to this clone: What it recognizes is unknown.

The chain combines TRBV18 with TRBJ1-2, with D tentatively TRBD1 (5 bases). Sequences were derived from CD4+ or CD8+ T cells sorted from blood, sampled in a trial of the OX40 agonist ivuxolimab. This TCR was recovered from an adult with an advanced solid tumor such as melanoma, head and neck, liver or kidney cancer. The DNA of the CDR3 is TGTGCCAGCTCACCGTTACAGGAGTATGGCTACACCTTC. This translates into CASSPLQEYGYTF.